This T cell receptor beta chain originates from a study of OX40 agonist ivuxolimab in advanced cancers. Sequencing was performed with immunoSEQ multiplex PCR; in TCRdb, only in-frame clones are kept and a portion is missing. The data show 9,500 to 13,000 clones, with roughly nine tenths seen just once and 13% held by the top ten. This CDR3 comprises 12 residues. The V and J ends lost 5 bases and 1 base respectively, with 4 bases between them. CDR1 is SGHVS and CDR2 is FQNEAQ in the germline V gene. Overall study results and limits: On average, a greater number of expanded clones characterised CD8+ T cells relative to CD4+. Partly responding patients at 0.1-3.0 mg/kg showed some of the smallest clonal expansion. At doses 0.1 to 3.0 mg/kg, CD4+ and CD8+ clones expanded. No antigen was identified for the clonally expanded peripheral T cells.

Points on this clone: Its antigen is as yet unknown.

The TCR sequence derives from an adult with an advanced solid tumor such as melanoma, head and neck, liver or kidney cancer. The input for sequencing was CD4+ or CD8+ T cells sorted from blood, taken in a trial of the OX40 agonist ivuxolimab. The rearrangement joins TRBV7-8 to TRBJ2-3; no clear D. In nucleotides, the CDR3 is TGTGCCAGCAGCCCCGGCACAGATACGCAGTATTTT. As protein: CASSPGTDTQYF.